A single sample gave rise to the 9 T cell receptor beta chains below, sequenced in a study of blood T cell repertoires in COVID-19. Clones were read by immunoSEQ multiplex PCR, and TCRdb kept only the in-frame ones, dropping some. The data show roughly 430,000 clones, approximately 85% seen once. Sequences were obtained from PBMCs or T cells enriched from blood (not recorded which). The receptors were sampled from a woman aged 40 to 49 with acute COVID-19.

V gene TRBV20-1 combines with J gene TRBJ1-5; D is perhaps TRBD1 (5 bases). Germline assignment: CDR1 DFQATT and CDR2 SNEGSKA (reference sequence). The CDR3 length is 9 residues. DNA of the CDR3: TGCATTAGGGGTCAGCCCCAGCATTTT. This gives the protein CIRGQPQHF.

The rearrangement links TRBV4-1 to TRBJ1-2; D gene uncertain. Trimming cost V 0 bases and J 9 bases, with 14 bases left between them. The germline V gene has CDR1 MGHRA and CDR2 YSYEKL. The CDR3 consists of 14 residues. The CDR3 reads CASSQDGQVGSYTF. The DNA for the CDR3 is TGCGCCAGCAGCCAAGATGGCCAGGTTGGCAGCTACACCTTC.

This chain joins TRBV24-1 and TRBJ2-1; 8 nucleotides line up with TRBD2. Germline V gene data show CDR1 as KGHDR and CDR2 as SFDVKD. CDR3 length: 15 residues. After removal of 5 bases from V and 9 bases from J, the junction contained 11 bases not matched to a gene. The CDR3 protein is CATSASGTRIGEQFF. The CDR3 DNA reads TGTGCCACCAGTGCCTCCGGGACTAGAATCGGTGAGCAGTTCTTC.

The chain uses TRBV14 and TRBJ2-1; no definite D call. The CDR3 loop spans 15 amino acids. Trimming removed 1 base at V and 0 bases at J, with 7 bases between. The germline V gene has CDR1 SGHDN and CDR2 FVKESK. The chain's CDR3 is CASSQGLSSYNEQFF. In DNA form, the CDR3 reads TGTGCCAGCAGCCAAGGTCTGAGCTCCTACAATGAGCAGTTCTTC.

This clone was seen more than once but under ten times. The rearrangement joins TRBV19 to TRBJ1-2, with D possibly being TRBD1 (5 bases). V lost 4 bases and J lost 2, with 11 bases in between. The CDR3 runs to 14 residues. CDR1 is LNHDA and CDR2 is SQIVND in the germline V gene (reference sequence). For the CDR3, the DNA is TGTGCCAGTAGTACGGCAGGGCAGAACTATGGCTACACCTTC. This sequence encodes CASSTAGQNYGYTF.

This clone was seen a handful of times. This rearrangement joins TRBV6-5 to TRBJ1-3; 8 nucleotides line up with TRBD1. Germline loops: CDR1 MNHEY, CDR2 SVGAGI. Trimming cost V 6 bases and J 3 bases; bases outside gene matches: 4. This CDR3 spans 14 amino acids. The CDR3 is CASRRTGLGNTIYF. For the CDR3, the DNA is TGTGCCAGCAGACGGACAGGGCTTGGAAACACCATATATTTT.

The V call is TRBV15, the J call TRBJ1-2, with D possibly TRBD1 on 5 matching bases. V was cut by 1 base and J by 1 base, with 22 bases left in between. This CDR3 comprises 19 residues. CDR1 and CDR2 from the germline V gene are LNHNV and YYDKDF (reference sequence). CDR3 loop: CATSRVSRGILSRNYGYTF. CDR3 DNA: TGTGCCACCAGCAGAGTTTCGCGGGGGATTCTGAGTCGTAACTATGGCTACACCTTC. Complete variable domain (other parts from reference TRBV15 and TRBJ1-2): DAMVIQNPRYQVTQFGKPVTLSCSQTLNHNVMYWYQQKSSQAPKLLFHYYDKDFNNEADTPDNFQSRRPNTSFCFLDIRSPGLGDTAMYLCATSRVSRGILSRNYGYTFGSGTRLTVV.

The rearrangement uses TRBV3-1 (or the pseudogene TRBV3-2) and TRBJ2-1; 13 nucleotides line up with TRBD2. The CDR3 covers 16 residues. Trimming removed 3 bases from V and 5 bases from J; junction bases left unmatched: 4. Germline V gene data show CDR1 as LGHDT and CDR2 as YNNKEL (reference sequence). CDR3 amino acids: CASSQGTSGVHNEQFF. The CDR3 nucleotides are TGTGCCAGCAGCCAGGGGACTAGCGGGGTTCACAATGAGCAGTTCTTC.

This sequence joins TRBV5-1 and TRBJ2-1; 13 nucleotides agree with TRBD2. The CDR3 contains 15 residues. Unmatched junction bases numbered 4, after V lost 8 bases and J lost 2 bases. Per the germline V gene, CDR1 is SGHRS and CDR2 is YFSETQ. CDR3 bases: TGCGCCAGTAGGACTAGCGGGGGACCCTACAATGAGCAGTTCTTC. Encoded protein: CASRTSGGPYNEQFF.